What follows describes a single TCR beta chain. The antigen is undetermined. The PCR was carried out with 60 Vbeta primers and 13 Jbeta primers. Libraries were prepared by immunoSEQ multiplex PCR; TCRdb keeps only in-frame clonotypes and omits some of them. Recorded for this sample: around 140,000 clones. These data come from a study of cytomegalovirus exposure and HLA in healthy donors. Whole-study findings and limits: TCR beta chain V- and J-gene trimming was linked, in a later analysis, to a missense variant in DCLRE1C. Presence/absence analyses assumed roughly uniform sequencing depth across donors. Compared with the roughly 700-donor mean, an Asian-associated ancestry cluster reportedly had fewer N-insertions, according to a later analysis.

Each of the donors was a healthy bone marrow donor. With 5 bases removed from V and 4 bases from J, the gap between germline ends came to 14 bases. The CDR3 length is 14 residues. Germline assignment: CDR1 MNHEY and CDR2 SMNVEV (reference sequence). The source is a middle-aged woman in good health and CMV-seronegative. The source material was PBMCs. The chain recombines TRBV27 with TRBJ1-2, with D possibly matching TRBD1 (5 bases). CDR3 sequence: CASSRTGGVYGYTF. The CDR3 DNA reads TGTGCCAGCAGTCGTACCGGGGGAGTCTATGGCTACACCTTC.